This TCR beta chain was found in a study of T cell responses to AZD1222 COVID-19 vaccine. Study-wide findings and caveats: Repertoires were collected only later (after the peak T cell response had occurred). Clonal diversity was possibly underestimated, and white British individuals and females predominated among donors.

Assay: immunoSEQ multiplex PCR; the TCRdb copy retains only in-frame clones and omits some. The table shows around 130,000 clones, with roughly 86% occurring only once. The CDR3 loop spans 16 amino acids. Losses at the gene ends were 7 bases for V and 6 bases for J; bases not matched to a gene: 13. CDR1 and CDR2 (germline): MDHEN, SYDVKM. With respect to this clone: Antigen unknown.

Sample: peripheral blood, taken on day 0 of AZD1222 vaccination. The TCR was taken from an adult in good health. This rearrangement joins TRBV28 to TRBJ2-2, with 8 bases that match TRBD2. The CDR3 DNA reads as TGTGCCAGCACTCCTGAGGGGACTAGTTTGTCCGGGGAGCTGTTTTTT. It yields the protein CASTPEGTSLSGELFF.